One sample yielded the 3 T cell receptor beta chains listed below, sequenced in a study of blood T cell repertoires in COVID-19. Repertoires were generated with immunoSEQ multiplex PCR, while TCRdb's copy carries only in-frame clones and drops some. The sample shows under 250,000 clones, over 75% of them seen only once. The sequenced sample was peripheral blood. The receptors here all came from a human donor in a cohort sampled during active COVID-19.

The J gene is TRBJ2-1, the V gene TRBV28; 11 nucleotides align to TRBD2. The trim removed 4 bases at V and 7 bases at J, leaving 9 bases unmatched. The germline gives CDR1 MDHEN, CDR2 SYDVKM. This CDR3 has 16 amino acids. CDR3 amino acids: CASSSPRPSGRNEQFF. For the CDR3, the DNA is TGTGCCAGCAGTTCCCCTCGGCCTAGCGGGAGGAATGAGCAGTTCTTC.

The chain uses TRBV5-1 and TRBJ2-7; D unresolved. CDR3 size: 16 residues. The V and J ends lost 4 bases and 0 bases respectively, with 17 bases between them. The V gene's germline CDR1 is SGHRS and CDR2 YFSETQ. CDR3 amino acids: CASSPDGMEPSYEQYF. CDR3 DNA sequence: TGCGCCAGCAGCCCAGATGGCATGGAGCCCTCCTACGAGCAGTACTTC.

J is TRBJ1-5 and V is TRBV28, with 8 bases that match TRBD1. Germline V gene data show CDR1 as MDHEN and CDR2 as SYDVKM. J gave up 6 bases and V 6 bases, and 10 bases lay outside the gene matches. This CDR3 has 15 amino acids. CDR3 sequence reads: CASSQGQGGSQPQHF. Here the CDR3 DNA reads TGTGCCAGCAGCCAAGGACAGGGTGGCAGTCAGCCCCAGCATTTT. Full variable domain (missing parts from reference TRBV28 and TRBJ1-5): DVKVTQSSRYLVKRTGEKVFLECVQDMDHENMFWYRQDPGLGLRLIYFSYDVKMKEKGDIPEGYSVSREKKERFSLILESASTNQTSMYLCASSQGQGGSQPQHFGDGTRLSIL.